The entry below gives a single TCR beta chain sequence along with its context. The assay was immunoSEQ multiplex PCR, and TCRdb's table has in-frame clones only and misses some. The sample includes about 130,000 clones, around 83% of them seen just once. The sample is drawn from a study of blood T cell repertoires in COVID-19. Per germline, CDR1 MDHEN and CDR2 SYDVKM. There are 15 residues in the CDR3. Trimming removed 6 bases from V and 5 bases from J; junction bases left unmatched: 6. This clonotype was sampled from a man aged 30 to 45 who had recovered from COVID-19. Sequenced: PBMCs or T cells enriched from blood (not recorded which). V gene TRBV28 combines with J gene TRBJ1-6; 8 nucleotides match TRBD1. DNA for the CDR3: TGTGCCAGCAGACCCGGGACAGGAAATAATTCACCCCTCCACTTT. Protein: CASRPGTGNNSPLHF.